This T cell receptor (beta chain) was observed in a study of early T cells in non-severe SARS-CoV-2 infection. Study-wide results and caveats: Database matching using VDJdb favored anti-spike CD8 responses, with private and CD4 specificities left missing.

The protocol attached unique molecular identifiers to individual cDNA molecules. Each CDR3 protein is one row after TCRdb ran MiXCR on the 5' RACE reads. This sample yields roughly 35,000 distinct CDR3 sequences, of which around 5% are seen a single time; roughly 30% belongs to the top ten. The V gene's germline CDR1 is DFQATT and CDR2 SNEGSKA (reference sequence). Germline trimming cut 3 bases from V and 6 bases from J; bases unmatched to any gene: 9. There are 16 residues in the CDR3. This clonotype was found many times. Its cognate antigen is unknown. The chain carries TRBV20-1 and TRBJ1-4; 11 bases agree with TRBD1. The sequence was obtained from an adult who was a healthcare worker with PCR-confirmed SARS-CoV-2 infection or an uninfected control (not recorded which). Material: whole blood. For the CDR3, the DNA is TGCAGTGCTAGCCACCGGGACAGGGGGTTTGATGAAAAACTGTTTTTT. Protein product: CSASHRDRGFDEKLFF.